The next 30 T cell receptor beta chains were all read from a single sample in a study of T cells in Graves' hyperthyroidism and ophthalmopathy. Amplification yielded TCR beta CDR3 regions, with RNA transcripts as the source. The HTBI primer set served for first-round RT-PCR of the TCR CDR3. TCRdb re-derived calls from the multiplex PCR reads in MiXCR, one entry per CDR3 protein. The sample shows around 55,000 distinct CDR3 sequences, approximately 48% of them seen only once. Sequenced input: blood. The receptors come from a woman aged 45-65 years with Graves' ophthalmopathy.

The chain employs TRBV20-1 and TRBJ2-3, with D possibly called TRBD1 or TRBD2 (5 bases each). Germline lookup yields CDR1 DFQATT and CDR2 SNEGSKA (reference sequence). The CDR3 runs 14 residues. V was pared by 6 bases and J by 4 bases, with 17 bases between. CDR3: CSATRSTGADTQYF. The CDR3 DNA reads as TGCAGTGCCACTAGAAGTACAGGCGCAGATACGCAGTATTTT.

About this clonotype: A read error may account for a junction end that differs from germline. The DNA for the CDR3 is TGCGCCAGCAGTAGAGGGGGGAACACCGGGGAGCCGTTTTTT. Protein sequence: CASSRGGNTGEPFF. The chain has TRBV10-2 and TRBJ2-2, with D perhaps matching TRBD1 or TRBD2 (6 bases each). In germline, CDR1 is WSHSY, CDR2 SAAADI. The CDR3 is 14 residues long.

There are a few counts of this clonotype. The chain couples TRBV10-3 to TRBJ1-1, with D tentatively TRBD1 (5 bases). Trimming took 2 bases from V and 1 from J, leaving 8 bases between them. CDR1 and CDR2 (germline): ENHRY, SYGVKD. This CDR3 has 14 residues. Here the CDR3 reads CAISEGTGNTEAFF. The CDR3 nucleotides are TGTGCCATCAGTGAGGGAACAGGGAACACTGAAGCTTTCTTT.

V gene TRBV2 combines with J gene TRBJ1-4; D may be TRBD1 (5 bases). This CDR3 is built from 15 residues. Trimming removed 2 bases at V and 5 bases at J, with 12 bases between. Per the germline V gene, CDR1 is SNHLY and CDR2 is FYNNEI. In DNA, the CDR3 is TGTGCCAGCAGTGAACGTCGGGGGGGGAATGAAAAACTGTTTTTT. Translated: CASSERRGGNEKLFF.

The V call is TRBV27, the J call TRBJ1-6, with TRBD1 matching 8 bases. CDR1 is MNHEY, CDR2 SMNVEV, per germline (reference sequence). This CDR3 spans 11 amino acids. Unmatched junction bases numbered 3, after V lost 5 bases and J lost 15 bases. CDR3 sequence reads: CASSQGAHLHF. The CDR3 DNA sequence: TGTGCCAGCAGTCAGGGGGCGCACCTCCACTTT.

The sample holds many counts of this clonotype. V is TRBV15 and J is TRBJ2-1, with TRBD2 matching over 7 bases. The trim removed 6 bases at V and 4 bases at J, leaving 12 bases unmatched. Germline lookup yields CDR1 LNHNV and CDR2 YYDKDF (reference sequence). This CDR3 contains 16 residues. DNA for the CDR3: TGTGCCACCAGAAGGGACCCGGGGACTAAATACAATGAGCAGTTCTTC. This gives the protein CATRRDPGTKYNEQFF.

This clonotype was observed a single time. The junction does not match germline at one end; this may be a read error. The chain links TRBV7-8 to TRBJ1-1; D remains ambiguous. This CDR3 has 15 amino acids. CDR1 is SGHVS and CDR2 is FQNEAQ in the germline V gene. CDR3 coding DNA: TGTGCCAGCAGCTTAGAGTCCCTTGTGAACACGGAAGCTTTCTTT. Translated: CASSLESLVNTEAFF.

Many counts were recorded for this clonotype. This rearrangement joins TRBV5-6 to TRBJ2-3, with D maybe TRBD2 (5 bases). V gave up 0 bases and J gave up 2 bases, with 10 bases separating them. CDR3 size: 15 residues. Germline CDR1 reads SGHDT; CDR2 reads YYEEEE. The CDR3 loop reads CASSLGSDYTDTQYF. Here the CDR3 DNA reads TGTGCCAGCAGCTTGGGTTCCGACTACACAGATACGCAGTATTTT. The full variable domain, rest sourced from reference TRBV5-6 and TRBJ2-3, is DAGVTQSPTHLIKTRGQQVTLRCSPKSGHDTVSWYQQALGQGPQFIFQYYEEEERQRGNFPDRFSGHQFPNYSSELNVNALLLGDSALYLCASSLGSDYTDTQYFGPGTRLTVL.

This clonotype was recorded at least ten times. The chain carries TRBV5-6 and TRBJ2-5; weak D call: TRBD2 (5 bases). The length of the CDR3 is 15 residues. V lost 6 bases to trimming and J lost 7 bases, with 22 bases between them. CDR1 is SGHDT and CDR2 is YYEEEE in the germline V gene. CDR3 in amino acids: CASNSGGRTRTTQYF. The DNA of the CDR3 is TGTGCCAGCAACTCTGGTGGGAGAACGCGAACGACCCAGTACTTC.

This clonotype was observed many times. The J gene is TRBJ2-5, the V gene TRBV27; D may be TRBD2 (5 bases). Trimming removed 6 bases at V and 2 bases at J, with 13 bases between. Germline V gene sequence: CDR1 MNHEY, CDR2 SMNVEV (reference sequence). The CDR3 sequence is 14 residues long. The DNA for the CDR3 is TGTGCCAGCAGCGGGTCGGGGAGACAAGAGACCCAGTACTTC. Its protein is CASSGSGRQETQYF.

This clonotype occurred many times. The chain carries TRBV12-3 or TRBV12-4 and TRBJ2-7, with D maybe TRBD2 (6 bases). The CDR3 totals 14 residues. V lost 6 bases, J lost 6 bases, and 18 bases lay in between. CDR3: CASRPGRRVSEQYF. In DNA, the CDR3 is TGTGCCAGCAGACCCGGACGGAGGGTATCCGAGCAGTACTTC.

In regard to this clonotype: A read error is likely, as this CDR3 ends without the conserved phenylalanine or tryptophan. The chain has TRBV29-1 and TRBJ2-3; either TRBD1 or TRBD2 may supply D (5 bases each). CDR1 and CDR2 (germline): SQVTM, ANQGSEA. The CDR3 runs 17 residues. V was pared by 5 bases and J by 0 bases, with 21 bases between. The DNA of the CDR3 is TGCAGCGTTACTGGGCTCCGGGGCGGCCTTAGCACAGATACGCAGTATCTT. Its translation is CSVTGLRGGLSTDTQYL.

This clonotype was seen at least ten times. The CDR3 DNA reads as TGTGCCAGCAGTTATGGTATCGAGCAGTACTTC. It translates to CASSYGIEQYF. The rearrangement links TRBV6-5 to TRBJ2-7, with D unclear. CDR3 size: 11 residues. The germline gives CDR1 MNHEY, CDR2 SVGAGI. Trimming cost V 3 bases and J 6 bases, with 6 bases left between them.

This clonotype was seen repeatedly, ten times or more. The CDR3 is CASSLGQGWVEQFF. The CDR3 nucleotides read TGCGCCAGCAGCTTAGGACAGGGATGGGTTGAGCAGTTCTTC. V is TRBV5-1 and J is TRBJ2-1; 8 positions match TRBD1. Germline trimming cut 2 bases from V and 9 bases from J; bases unmatched to any gene: 7. This CDR3 comprises 14 residues. CDR1 SGHRS and CDR2 YFSETQ come from the germline V gene.

This chain connects TRBV29-1 to TRBJ1-1; D not resolved. Germline CDR1 SQVTM, CDR2 ANQGSEA. The CDR3 spans 11 residues. The germline V and J ends were trimmed by 5 bases and 10 bases, with 14 bases remaining between them. CDR3 protein: CSVRSVIGAFF. The CDR3 DNA sequence: TGCAGCGTTCGATCTGTTATCGGAGCTTTCTTT. Using reference TRBV29-1 and TRBJ1-1 for the parts outside the CDR3, the full variable domain is SAVISQKPSRDICQRGTSLTIQCQVDSQVTMMFWYRQQPGQSLTLIATANQGSEATYESGFVIDKFPISRPNLTFSTLTVSNMSPEDSSIYLCSVRSVIGAFFGQGTRLTVV.

This clonotype was seen ten or more times. This sequence joins TRBV4-2 and TRBJ2-2, with TRBD1 as a possible D gene (5 bases). Germline values: CDR1 LGHNA, CDR2 YNFKEQ. The CDR3 covers 14 residues. V lost 7 bases to trimming and J lost 5 bases, with 14 bases between them. The CDR3 sequence is CASKMDTITGELFF. The CDR3 DNA is TGTGCCAGCAAGATGGACACAATTACCGGGGAGCTGTTTTTT.

The gene calls are TRBV9 and TRBJ1-1; D is unresolved. Looked up from germline, CDR1 is SGDLS and CDR2 is YYNGEE. Trimming left V 2 bases short and J 8 bases short, with 16 bases between. The CDR3 totals 14 residues. CDR3 DNA sequence: TGTGCCAGCAGCGTGGCCCCGTCTGGCAGGGAAGCTTTCTTT. Translated: CASSVAPSGREAFF.

This clonotype was observed many times. The chain recombines TRBV4-2 with TRBJ2-7; D may match TRBD1 or TRBD2 (6 bases each). Deletions cut 2 bases from V and 2 bases from J, with 16 bases between. CDR1 is LGHNA, CDR2 YNFKEQ, per germline. The CDR3 has 16 amino acids. In nucleotides, the CDR3 is TGTGCCAGCAGCCAATCTCGGGGGCCTCGGGCCTACGAGCAGTACTTC. This translates into CASSQSRGPRAYEQYF.

This chain uses TRBV9 with TRBJ2-1; D may be TRBD1 or TRBD2 (5 bases each). The V gene's germline CDR1 is SGDLS and CDR2 YYNGEE. V lost 5 bases and J 5 bases, leaving 20 bases between the germline ends. The CDR3 covers 16 residues. The CDR3 DNA reads as TGTGCCAGCAGGGGGGAGAGTGGCCTAGTAAACAATGAGCAGTTCTTC. Protein: CASRGESGLVNNEQFF.

In regard to this clonotype: At one end, the junction sequence differs from germline, possibly due to a read error. The V call is TRBV7-4, the J call TRBJ1-2; D call uncertain. The CDR3 loop spans 12 amino acids. Germline lookup yields CDR1 SGHVT and CDR2 SQSDAQ. The CDR3 here is CASSETTTAYSF. Here the CDR3 DNA reads TGTGCCAGCAGCGAAACCACGACGGCATACTCCTTC.

This clonotype qualifies as medium-sized. This chain joins TRBV7-9 and TRBJ2-2; tentatively, D is TRBD2 (6 bases). The V gene's germline CDR1 is SEHNR and CDR2 FQNEAQ (reference sequence). The V end was cut by 3 bases, the J end by 2 bases, with 16 bases between. CDR3 length: 17 amino acids. CDR3 in amino acids: CASSFPGSAYNTGELFF. CDR3 coding DNA: TGTGCCAGCAGCTTCCCCGGGAGCGCCTACAACACCGGGGAGCTGTTTTTT.

By share of the sample, this clonotype is medium-sized. V usage is TRBV24-1 and J usage is TRBJ2-3; the match to TRBD1 covers 7 bases. Trimming removed 3 bases from V and 2 bases from J; junction bases left unmatched: 4. The CDR3 runs 15 residues. The germline gives CDR1 KGHDR, CDR2 SFDVKD. CDR3 sequence: CATSDKDRFTDTQYF. The CDR3 DNA sequence: TGTGCCACCAGTGATAAGGACAGGTTCACAGATACGCAGTATTTT.

Of note for this clonotype: A much larger clone differs by one base, so this may be a read error. CDR3 residues: CASGPPSGELFF. CDR3 DNA: TGTGCCAGCGGCCCCCCCAGCGGGGAGCTGTTTTTT. This sequence joins TRBV11-2 and TRBJ2-2; D gene ambiguous. Looked up from germline, CDR1 is SGHAT and CDR2 is FQNNGV. The CDR3 spans 12 residues. The V gene lost 8 bases and the J gene lost 7 bases, with 11 bases spanning the gap.

This clonotype was recorded at least ten times. This chain links TRBV2 with TRBJ2-5; 9 nucleotides line up with TRBD1. J gave up 1 base and V 7 bases, and 4 bases lay outside the gene matches. The CDR3 is 14 residues long. CDR1 and CDR2 (germline): SNHLY, FYNNEI. The CDR3 here is CASIPDRGQETQYF. The CDR3 nucleotides read TGTGCCAGCATCCCGGACAGGGGCCAAGAGACCCAGTACTTC. The entire variable domain, with the rest obtained from reference TRBV2 and TRBJ2-5, is as follows: EPEVTQTPSHQVTQMGQEVILRCVPISNHLYFYWYRQILGQKVEFLVSFYNNEISEKSEIFDDQFSVERPDGSNFTLKIRSTKLEDSAMYFCASIPDRGQETQYFGPGTRLLVL.

This chain connects TRBV6-1 to TRBJ1-2; TRBD1 might be the D (6 bases). V lost 5 bases, J lost 4 bases, and 23 bases lay in between. The CDR3 runs to 17 residues. Per the germline V gene, CDR1 is MNHNS and CDR2 is SASEGT. In DNA, the CDR3 is TGTGCCAGCAGTAGTTGGACAGCACCTAACAGAGTCTATGGCTACACCTTC. This translates into CASSSWTAPNRVYGYTF.

This clonotype was counted between two and nine times. The gene calls are TRBV30 and TRBJ1-1; D possibly corresponds to TRBD1 (5 bases). This CDR3 region has 13 residues. CDR1 and CDR2 from the germline V gene are GTSNPN and SVGIG (reference sequence). Trimming removed 3 bases from V and 4 bases from J, with 12 bases in between. The CDR3 spells CAWSRTGGTEAFF. The CDR3 coding sequence is TGTGCCTGGAGCCGGACCGGGGGCACTGAAGCTTTCTTT. The whole variable domain, remainder taken from reference TRBV30 and TRBJ1-1, is SQTIHQWPATLVQPVGSPLSLECTVEGTSNPNLYWYRQAAGRGLQLLFYSVGIGQISSEVPQNLSASRPQDRQFILSSKKLLLSDSGFYLCAWSRTGGTEAFFGQGTRLTVV.

The gene calls are TRBV14 and TRBJ2-5; TRBD2 agrees at 9 bases. The CDR3 runs to 16 residues. Germline CDR1 is SGHDN and CDR2 is FVKESK. J was trimmed by 4 bases and V by 3 bases; bases with no gene match: 9. CDR3 DNA sequence: TGTGCCAGCAGCCATGTGGGACTAGCCGCTGCAGAGACCCAGTACTTC. This gives the protein CASSHVGLAAAETQYF. Drawing the rest from reference TRBV14 and TRBJ2-5, the complete variable domain is EAGVTQFPSHSVIEKGQTVTLRCDPISGHDNLYWYRRVMGKEIKFLLHFVKESKQDESGMPNNRFLAERTGGTYSTLKVQPAELEDSGVYFCASSHVGLAAAETQYFGPGTRLLVL.

The chain uses TRBV19 and TRBJ1-5; TRBD1 might be the D (5 bases). V lost 3 bases to trimming and J lost 0 bases, with 15 bases between them. CDR1 LNHDA and CDR2 SQIVND come from the germline V gene (reference sequence). This CDR3 comprises 17 residues. The CDR3 here is CASSIGQVTYSNQPQHF. CDR3 bases: TGTGCCAGTAGTATCGGACAAGTGACTTATAGCAATCAGCCCCAGCATTTT.

This clonotype was picked up many times. The V and J genes are TRBV6-6 and TRBJ2-6; D might be TRBD1 (6 bases). V was trimmed by 6 bases and J by 4 bases, leaving 16 bases between them. Germline values: CDR1 MNHNY, CDR2 SVGAGI (reference sequence). CDR3 length: 16 amino acids. CDR3 sequence (DNA): TGTGCCAGCAGCCCGACAGGACGTTACGGGGCCAACGTCCTGACTTTC. Translated: CASSPTGRYGANVLTF.

Note on this clonotype: No conserved phenylalanine or tryptophan ends this CDR3, so it is likely a read error. It is unclear where the CDR3 begins or ends on the DNA, so no DNA is shown, and the CDR3 is as TCRdb lists it. This chain joins TRBV7-3 and TRBJ1-2; the D segment call TRBD1 is taken from the table without a DNA check. Germline CDR1 and CDR2: SGHTA and FQGTGA. The CDR3 has 8 amino acids, counting both end residues. The CDR3 here is CASSPAGQ.